This TCR beta chain stems from a study of PD-1 blockade in classical Hodgkin lymphoma. General study findings and limits: Whoever responded completely had baseline diversity much like that seen in newly diagnosed patients. According to reports, newly diagnosed patients had lower baseline TCR diversity than healthy donors, and relapsed/refractory patients had lower baseline TCR diversity still. Patients with an early start, nivolumab under 1 year after ASCT, were excluded.

The trim removed 4 bases at V and 5 bases at J, leaving 10 bases unmatched. The CDR3 consists of 15 residues. In germline, CDR1 is SEHNR, CDR2 FQNEAQ (reference sequence). Data came from immunoSEQ multiplex PCR; TCRdb stores just in-frame clones and leaves some out. This table has about 150,000 clones, approximately 81% appearing once. Comments on this clone: Its antigen is currently unknown.

Patients all relapsed after autologous stem cell transplantation, and there was variation in brentuximab vedotin exposure. The chain employs TRBV7-9 and TRBJ2-7; 8 nucleotides line up with TRBD1. The TCR originated in a human donor with classical Hodgkin lymphoma. Sequences were derived from peripheral blood mononuclear cells (PBMCs), sampled before the second cycle of nivolumab. This CDR3 is CASSSTGQGFDEQYF. The CDR3 coding sequence is TGTGCCAGCAGCTCCACAGGACAGGGTTTCGACGAGCAGTACTTC.